Each of the 3 T cell receptor beta chains below was sequenced from the same sample in a study of blood T cell repertoires in COVID-19. Only in-frame clones appear in the TCRdb table, and some are missing; sequencing was by immunoSEQ multiplex PCR. Of roughly 170,000 clones listed, 70% to 90% are singletons. The sequencing sample was made of peripheral blood. Receptors originate from a woman in her forties or fifties with COVID-19, enrolled during active disease.

V and J are TRBV27 and TRBJ1-1; 9 nucleotides agree with TRBD1. The germline V gene has CDR1 MNHEY and CDR2 SMNVEV (reference sequence). The CDR3 loop spans 14 amino acids. Trimming removed 5 bases from V and 6 bases from J; junction bases left unmatched: 7. The CDR3 DNA reads as TGTGCCAGCAGTCCTCCGGACAGGGGCTCTGAAGCTTTCTTT. Encoded protein: CASSPPDRGSEAFF.

The V gene is TRBV27, the J gene TRBJ1-5; D uncertain. CDR3 length: 15 amino acids. Germline CDR1 MNHEY, CDR2 SMNVEV (reference sequence). V was trimmed by 5 bases and J by 1 base, leaving 12 bases between them. The CDR3: CASSPIPGSNQPQHF. As DNA, the CDR3 is TGTGCCAGCAGTCCTATACCGGGAAGCAATCAGCCCCAGCATTTT.

The chain is built from TRBV29-1 and TRBJ2-3; the D gene is possibly TRBD2 (5 bases). This CDR3 comprises 12 residues. V lost 6 bases, J lost 4 bases, and 11 bases lay in between. Germline assignment: CDR1 SQVTM and CDR2 ANQGSEA. This CDR3 reads CSVQRNADTQYF. CDR3 nucleotide sequence: TGCAGCGTGCAGCGGAACGCAGATACGCAGTATTTT.